These T cell receptor beta chains were read from a single sample in a study of tumor and adjacent non-tumor tissue in lung cancer. Using its own MiXCR run on the multiplex PCR reads, TCRdb lists one record per CDR3 protein. In the table there are about 75,000 distinct CDR3 sequences, over 75% of which are singletons. The sequenced sample was lung tumor tissue. The source of these receptors is a woman aged 45 to 65 with non-small cell lung cancer. Each CDR3 is given with its conserved first and last residue. D genes are given only for firm matches. Clone size is given for some rows only: seen once, a few or many times, or a class if the clone is expanded.

J gene: TRBJ1-5
clone size: -
D gene: -
V gene: TRBV4-2
CDR3 DNA: TGTGACGGCAGCCAAGACCACACTAGCAATCAGCCCCAGCATTTT
CDR3 protein: CDGSQDHTSNQPQHF

J gene: TRBJ1-2
clone size: few
D gene: -
V gene: TRBV6-5
CDR3 DNA: TGTGCCAGCAGTTATTTGATGGCGGACTATGGCTACACCTTC
CDR3 protein: CASSYLMADYGYTF

J gene: TRBJ1-3
clone size: -
D gene: -
V gene: TRBV29-1
CDR3 DNA: TGCAGCGTTCACTTTGGGGGGGTGCATGGAAGCACCATATATTTT
CDR3 protein: CSVHFGGVHGSTIYF

J gene: TRBJ2-7
clone size: -
D gene: -
V gene: TRBV29-1
CDR3 DNA: TGCAGCGTGGTTCGGGACGGGAGCTCCTACGAGCAGTACTTC
CDR3 protein: CSVVRDGSSYEQYF

J gene: TRBJ2-5
clone size: once
D gene: TRBD2
V gene: TRBV20-1
CDR3 DNA: TGCAGTGCTAGAGTTACGGGGGGAGTAGGCCGCCCCCACGAGACCCAGTACTTC
CDR3 protein: CSARVTGGVGRPHETQYF

J gene: TRBJ2-2
clone size: -
D gene: -
V gene: TRBV10-3
CDR3 DNA: TGTGCCATCAATGTCAAGGAGGGGGGAACCGAGGAGTTGTTTTTT
CDR3 protein: CAINVKEGGTEELFF

J gene: TRBJ2-1
clone size: -
D gene: -
V gene: TRBV19
CDR3 DNA: TGTGCCAGTAGTATGCTTGAAGGCTCCTACAATGAGCAGTTCTTC
CDR3 protein: CASSMLEGSYNEQFF

J gene: TRBJ1-1
clone size: once
D gene: -
V gene: TRBV6-5
CDR3 DNA: TGTGTCAGCAGGAACCCCCGGGGCACTGGAGCTTTCTTT
CDR3 protein: CVSRNPRGTGAFF

J gene: TRBJ1-5
clone size: -
D gene: TRBD1
V gene: TRBV6-1
CDR3 DNA: TGTGCCAGCAGTGAAGACGAAGGGGGCGGTTATCTGCCCCAGCATTTT
CDR3 protein: CASSEDEGGGYLPQHF

J gene: TRBJ2-7
clone size: -
D gene: -
V gene: TRBV7-9
CDR3 DNA: TGTGCCAGCGGCTTAGAATCTTACGAGCAGTACTTC
CDR3 protein: CASGLESYEQYF

J gene: TRBJ2-5
clone size: -
D gene: -
V gene: TRBV6-5
CDR3 DNA: TGTGCCAGCACTTACAATGGGGAGACCCATTACTTC
CDR3 protein: CASTYNGETHYF

J gene: TRBJ1-5
clone size: -
D gene: TRBD1
V gene: TRBV7-9
CDR3 DNA: TGTGCCAGTAGCGAGGACAGGGTAAATCAGCCCCAGCATTTT
CDR3 protein: CASSEDRVNQPQHF

J gene: TRBJ2-1
clone size: many
D gene: -
V gene: TRBV28
CDR3 DNA: TGTGCCAGCAGTTTAGCGGGGGCTTCCTACAATGAGCAGTTCTTC
CDR3 protein: CASSLAGASYNEQFF

J gene: TRBJ1-6
clone size: -
D gene: -
V gene: TRBV12-3/TRBV12-4
CDR3 DNA: TGTGCCGGCTGTACCTCGTACAGGCGGGGTAATTCACCCCTCCACTTT
CDR3 protein: CAGCTSYRRGNSPLHF

J gene: TRBJ2-1
clone size: -
D gene: TRBD2
V gene: TRBV10-3
CDR3 DNA: TGTGCCATCAGTGAGTTCGTCACCCCGGGACTAGTAAGCTCCTACAATGAGCAGTTCTTC
CDR3 protein: CAISEFVTPGLVSSYNEQFF

J gene: TRBJ2-5
clone size: -
D gene: TRBD2
V gene: TRBV6-1
CDR3 DNA: TGTGTCAGCAGATACGCGGGAGGGACTAGCGGGATTGAGACTCAGTACTTC
CDR3 protein: CVSRYAGGTSGIETQYF

J gene: TRBJ1-4
clone size: -
D gene: -
V gene: TRBV11-2
CDR3 DNA: TGTGCCAGTAGCTTAGCAGGGATCAATGAAAAACGGTTTTTT
CDR3 protein: CASSLAGINEKRFF

J gene: TRBJ2-3
clone size: -
D gene: TRBD2
V gene: TRBV6-1
CDR3 DNA: TGTGCTAGCAGTGAACTAGCGGGGGGCACATATACGCAGTATTTT
CDR3 protein: CASSELAGGTYTQYF

J gene: TRBJ2-1
clone size: -
D gene: TRBD1
V gene: TRBV6-2/TRBV6-3
CDR3 DNA: TGTGCCAGCAGTTCCTTCGGCGAGACAGGGTTTGCTGAGCAGTTCTTC
CDR3 protein: CASSSFGETGFAEQFF

J gene: TRBJ2-7
clone size: -
D gene: TRBD2
V gene: TRBV5-1
CDR3 DNA: TGCACCAGCCGGACTAGCGGGATCTCTACCTACGAGCAGTACTTT
CDR3 protein: CTSRTSGISTYEQYF

J gene: TRBJ1-2
clone size: -
D gene: -
V gene: TRBV6-5
CDR3 DNA: TGTGCCAGCAGTTACGCCGGGGCAGCTATTCATGGCTGCACCTTC
CDR3 protein: CASSYAGAAIHGCTF

J gene: TRBJ2-1
clone size: -
D gene: -
V gene: TRBV28
CDR3 DNA: TGTGCCAGCAGTTTAGGGGGGGCTTCCTACAATGAGCAGCTCTTC
CDR3 protein: CASSLGGASYNEQLF

J gene: TRBJ1-2
clone size: few
D gene: -
V gene: TRBV11-3
CDR3 DNA: TGTGCTACCATGACGGGTTGCTATGGCTACGCCTTC
CDR3 protein: CATMTGCYGYAF

J gene: TRBJ2-3
clone size: -
D gene: -
V gene: TRBV12-3/TRBV12-4
CDR3 DNA: TGTGCCAGCAAACCGGCGACTAGTGGGATGAGAGCAAATACGCAGTATTTT
CDR3 protein: CASKPATSGMRANTQYF

J gene: TRBJ1-5
clone size: -
D gene: -
V gene: TRBV4-2
CDR3 DNA: TGTGTCAGCAGCCAAGACCTCACTAACAATCAGCCCCAGCTTTTT
CDR3 protein: CVSSQDLTNNQPQLF

J gene: TRBJ2-6
clone size: many
D gene: -
V gene: TRBV28
CDR3 DNA: TGTGCCAGCGGAAAGTACAGGGCTGGGGCCAACGTCCTGACTTTC
CDR3 protein: CASGKYRAGANVLTF

J gene: TRBJ1-6
clone size: -
D gene: -
V gene: TRBV6-6
CDR3 DNA: TGTGCCAGCAGTCAGGGACAAGAGTTTTCACCCCTCCACTTT
CDR3 protein: CASSQGQEFSPLHF

J gene: TRBJ2-3
clone size: -
D gene: TRBD1
V gene: TRBV29-1
CDR3 DNA: TGCCGCGTTGTCGGGACAGGAGCAGGAGATACACAGTATTTT
CDR3 protein: CRVVGTGAGDTQYF

J gene: TRBJ2-7
clone size: -
D gene: -
V gene: TRBV5-6
CDR3 DNA: TGTGCCAGCAGTTTGTGGAGGCAGTTTACCTACGATCAGTACTTC
CDR3 protein: CASSLWRQFTYDQYF

J gene: TRBJ2-2
clone size: -
D gene: -
V gene: TRBV6-1
CDR3 DNA: TGTGCAAGCAGTGATCAGGACACCTACACCGGCGAGCTGTTTTTT
CDR3 protein: CASSDQDTYTGELFF

J gene: TRBJ1-5
clone size: -
D gene: TRBD1
V gene: TRBV6-2/TRBV6-3
CDR3 DNA: TGTGCCAGCAGTTACCATTGGACAGGCAATCAGGCCCAGCATTTT
CDR3 protein: CASSYHWTGNQAQHF

J gene: TRBJ2-1
clone size: many
D gene: TRBD2
V gene: TRBV19
CDR3 DNA: TGTGCCAGTACCTCAACGACCGGGACTAGAGACAATGAGCAGTTCTTC
CDR3 protein: CASTSTTGTRDNEQFF

J gene: TRBJ1-5
clone size: -
D gene: -
V gene: TRBV11-2
CDR3 DNA: TGTTCCAGTAGCGCGGAGGGGGTTAGCAATCAGCCCCAACATTTT
CDR3 protein: CSSSAEGVSNQPQHF